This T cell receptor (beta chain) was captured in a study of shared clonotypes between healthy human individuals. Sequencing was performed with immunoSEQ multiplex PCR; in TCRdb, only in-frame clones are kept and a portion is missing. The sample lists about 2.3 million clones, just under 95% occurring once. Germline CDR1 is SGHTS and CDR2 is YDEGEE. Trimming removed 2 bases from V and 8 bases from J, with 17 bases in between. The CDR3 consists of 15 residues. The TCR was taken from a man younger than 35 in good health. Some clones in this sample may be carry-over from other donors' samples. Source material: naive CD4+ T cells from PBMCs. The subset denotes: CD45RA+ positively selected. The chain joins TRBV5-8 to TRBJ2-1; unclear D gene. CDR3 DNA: TGTGCCAGCAGCTTTGTCCGTGATGATAATGATGAGCAGTTCTTC. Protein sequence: CASSFVRDDNDEQFF.